This TCR beta chain was sequenced in a study of metastatic and nonmetastatic thyroid tumors. Whole-study context: Peripheral blood and tumor or nodule samples from malignant and benign thyroid patients were compared. Notes on the study in general: Benign nodules reportedly had significantly lower TCR beta diversity than malignant thyroid tumors in blood and tumor.

All patients reached thyroid surgery having received no treatment beforehand. This clone was counted at least ten times. Its antigen is unidentified. Being one base from a much bigger clone, this may be a read error. The missing conserved phenylalanine or tryptophan at the end of this CDR3 makes a read error likely. MiXCR re-clonotyped the PCR reads for TCRdb. Of around 22,000 clones in the sample, approximately 24% were seen once. What was sequenced was blood. The sequence derives from a female donor with papillary thyroid cancer or a benign thyroid nodule (not recorded which). Some clones in this sample may be carry-over from other donors' samples.

For the CDR3, the DNA is TGTGCCTGGAGTCCGGACAGTTACAATGAGCAGTTCCTC. This sequence encodes CAWSPDSYNEQFL. The J gene is TRBJ2-1, the V gene TRBV30; weak D call: TRBD1 (6 bases). This CDR3 comprises 13 residues. V lost 2 bases to trimming and J lost 4 bases, with 9 bases between them. CDR1 is GTSNPN, CDR2 SVGIG, per germline (reference sequence).